Below, 3 T cell receptor beta chains from the same sample are listed, as sequenced in a study of blood T cell repertoires in COVID-19 (dated by TCRdb to 2018 to 2021). Library generation was performed with the immunoSEQ multiplex PCR assay. TCRdb limited this immuneACCESS table to in-frame rearrangements with V and J called. A share of clones is missing; checked studies link under half to unresolved V genes, and the rest is unexplained. Within this sample are 100,000 to 150,000 clones, with roughly four fifths of them counted one time only. The ten largest clonotypes hold about 18% of the sample. Sequences were obtained from peripheral blood. These receptors all stem from a young man with COVID-19, enrolled during active disease.

The chain carries TRBV19 and TRBJ1-5; no definite D call. Per the germline V gene, CDR1 is LNHDA and CDR2 is SQIVND (reference sequence). Trimming pared 4 bases from V and 0 bases from J, leaving 7 bases between. This CDR3 has 14 amino acids. The CDR3 protein is CASSRGFSNQPQHF. The CDR3 nucleotides are TGTGCCAGTAGTAGAGGGTTTAGCAATCAGCCCCAGCATTTT.

The chain carries TRBV6-5 and TRBJ2-5, with TRBD1 as a possible D gene (6 bases). In germline, CDR1 is MNHEY, CDR2 SVGAGI. Between the trimmed V and J ends, which lost 6 bases and 4 bases, there was a span of 18 bases. The CDR3 contains 15 residues. CDR3: CASRRGTHQIETQYF. The CDR3 DNA follows: TGTGCCAGCAGACGAGGGACACACCAGATAGAGACCCAGTACTTC.

This clone was seen repeatedly, ten times or more. The chain carries TRBV11-3 and TRBJ2-7; D is ambiguous. The germline gives CDR1 SGHNT, CDR2 YENEEA. The CDR3 runs 12 residues. Trimming took off 2 bases at V and 3 bases at J, with 5 bases between the two ends. CDR3 sequence (DNA): TGTGCCAGCAGCTTAAGCGTCTACGAGCAGTACTTC. The encoded protein is CASSLSVYEQYF.